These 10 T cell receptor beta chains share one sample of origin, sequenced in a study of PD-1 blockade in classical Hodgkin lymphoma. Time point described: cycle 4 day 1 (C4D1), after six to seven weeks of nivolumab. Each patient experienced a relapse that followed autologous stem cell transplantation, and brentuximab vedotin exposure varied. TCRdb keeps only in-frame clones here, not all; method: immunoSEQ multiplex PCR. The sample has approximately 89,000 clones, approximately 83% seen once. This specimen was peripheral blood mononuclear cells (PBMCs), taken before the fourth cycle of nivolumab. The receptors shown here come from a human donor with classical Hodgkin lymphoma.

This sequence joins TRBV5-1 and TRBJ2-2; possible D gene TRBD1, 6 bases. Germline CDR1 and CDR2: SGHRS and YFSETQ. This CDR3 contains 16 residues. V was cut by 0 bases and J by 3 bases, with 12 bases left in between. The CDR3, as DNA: TGCGCCAGCAGCTTGGTCAGGGACATATACACCGGGGAGCTGTTTTTT. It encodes CASSLVRDIYTGELFF.

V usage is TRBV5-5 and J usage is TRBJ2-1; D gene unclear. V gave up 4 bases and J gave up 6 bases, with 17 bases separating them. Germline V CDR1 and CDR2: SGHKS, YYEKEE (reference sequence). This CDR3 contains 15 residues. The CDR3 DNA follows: TGTGCCAGCAGCGTGCAGGCGTCCTACTCCAATGAGCAGTTCTTC. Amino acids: CASSVQASYSNEQFF.

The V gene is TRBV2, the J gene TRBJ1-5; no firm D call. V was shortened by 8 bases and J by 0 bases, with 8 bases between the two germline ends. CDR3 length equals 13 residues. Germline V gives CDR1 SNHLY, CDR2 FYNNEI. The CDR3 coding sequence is TGTGCCAGCGAGGTTAATAGCAATCAGCCCCAGCATTTT. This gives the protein CASEVNSNQPQHF.

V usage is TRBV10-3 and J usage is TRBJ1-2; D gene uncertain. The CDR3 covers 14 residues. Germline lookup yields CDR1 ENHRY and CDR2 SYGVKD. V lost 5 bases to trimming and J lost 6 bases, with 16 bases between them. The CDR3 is CAISSAIKENGYTF. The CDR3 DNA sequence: TGTGCCATCAGTTCCGCCATTAAAGAAAATGGCTACACCTTC.

CDR3 nucleotides: TGTGCCAGCAGCTTGCGAGCGGGAGGAACCTACAATGAGCAGTTCTTC. Translated: CASSLRAGGTYNEQFF. This chain links TRBV7-2 with TRBJ2-1, with 9 bases identical to TRBD2. With V trimmed by 3 bases and J by 2 bases, 5 bases remained unmatched. The CDR3 length is 16 residues. Germline CDR1 reads SGHTA; CDR2 reads FQGNSA.

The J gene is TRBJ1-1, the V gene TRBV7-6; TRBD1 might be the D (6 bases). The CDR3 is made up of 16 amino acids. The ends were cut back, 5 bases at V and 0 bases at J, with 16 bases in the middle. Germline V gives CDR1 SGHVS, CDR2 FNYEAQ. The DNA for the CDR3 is TGTGCCAGCAGCCTGGGGGCAGGAACGCTGAACACTGAAGCTTTCTTT. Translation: CASSLGAGTLNTEAFF.

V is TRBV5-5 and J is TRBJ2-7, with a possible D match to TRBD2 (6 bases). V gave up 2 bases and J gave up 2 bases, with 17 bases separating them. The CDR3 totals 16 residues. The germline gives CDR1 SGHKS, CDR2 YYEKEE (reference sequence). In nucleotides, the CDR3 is TGTGCCAGCAGCTTATGGGGAGGAAGAGGGGCCTACGAGCAGTACTTC. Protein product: CASSLWGGRGAYEQYF. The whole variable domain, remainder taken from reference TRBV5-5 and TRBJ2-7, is DAGVTQSPTHLIKTRGQQVTLRCSPISGHKSVSWYQQVLGQGPQFIFQYYEKEERGRGNFPDRFSARQFPNYSSELNVNALLLGDSALYLCASSLWGGRGAYEQYFGPGTRLTVT.

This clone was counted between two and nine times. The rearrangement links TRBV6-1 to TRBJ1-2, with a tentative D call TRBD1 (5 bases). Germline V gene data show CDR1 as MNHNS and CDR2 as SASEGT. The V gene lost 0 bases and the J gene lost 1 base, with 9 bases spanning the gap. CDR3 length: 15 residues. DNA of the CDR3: TGTGCCAGCAGTGAAGCGGCCAGGGATAACTATGGCTACACCTTC. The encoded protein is CASSEAARDNYGYTF.

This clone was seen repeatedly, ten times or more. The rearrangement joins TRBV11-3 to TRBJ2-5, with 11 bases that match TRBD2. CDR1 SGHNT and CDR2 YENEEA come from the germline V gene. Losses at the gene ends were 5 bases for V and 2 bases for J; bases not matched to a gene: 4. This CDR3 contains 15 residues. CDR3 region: CASSPGTSGQETQYF. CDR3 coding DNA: TGTGCCAGCAGCCCAGGGACTAGCGGACAAGAGACCCAGTACTTC.

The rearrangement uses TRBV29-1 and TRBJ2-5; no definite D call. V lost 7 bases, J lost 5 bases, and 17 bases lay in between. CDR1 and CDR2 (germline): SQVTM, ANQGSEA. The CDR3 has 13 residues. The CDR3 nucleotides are TGCAGCGCCGACCCTCTAGGGATCGAGACCCAGTACTTC. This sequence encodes CSADPLGIETQYF.